The next 10 T cell receptor beta chains were all read from a single sample in a study of human T cells and chemical hapten exposure. The sample's time point: patch test 2, 6 weeks after DPC sensitization. Treatment of the sample: therapeutic diphenylcyclopropenone sensitization with weekly scalp DPC. TCRdb re-derived calls from the RACE reads in MiXCR, one entry per CDR3 protein. The sample lists 360,000 or so distinct CDR3 sequences; about 6% were seen once. The material was whole blood, obtained in connection with sensitization to the hapten diphenylcyclopropenone (DPC). Receptors were obtained from a woman aged 18-35 years with alopecia areata. Some clones in this sample may be carry-over from other donors' samples.

This rearrangement joins TRBV28 to TRBJ2-3, with a possible D match to TRBD2 (6 bases). The germline V gene encodes CDR1 MDHEN and CDR2 SYDVKM. The CDR3 has 16 amino acids. V was clipped by 2 bases and J by 3 bases, with 15 bases between them. The DNA for the CDR3 is TGTGCCAGCAGTTTACCGGGGGAAGGAGTTACAGATACGCAGTATTTT. Its translation: CASSLPGEGVTDTQYF.

This clonotype was found a few times. This chain uses TRBV12-3 or TRBV12-4 with TRBJ2-5, with TRBD2 matching over 7 bases. The CDR3 spans 16 residues. The trim removed 1 base at V and 5 bases at J, leaving 10 bases unmatched. Written as DNA, the CDR3 is TGTGCCAGCAGTTTAGGAGCGGGGTACGGCCAGGAGACCCAGTACTTC. It specifies CASSLGAGYGQETQYF.

This clonotype was recorded many times. The J gene is TRBJ1-1, the V gene TRBV20-1; D call uncertain. V was shortened by 1 base and J by 4 bases, with 10 bases between the two germline ends. The germline V gene has CDR1 DFQATT and CDR2 SNEGSKA (reference sequence). This CDR3 has 13 amino acids. In nucleotides, the CDR3 is TGCAGTGCTAGAGGGGAGGAGATCACTGAAGCTTTCTTT. Translated, it gives CSARGEEITEAFF.

This clonotype turned up a few times. The chain employs TRBV7-2 and TRBJ2-5, with no clear D. The CDR3 has 15 residues. CDR1 and CDR2 from the germline V gene are SGHTA and FQGNSA. Trimming pared 5 bases from V and 5 bases from J, leaving 18 bases between. The CDR3 region is CASSPGLFEAETQYF. As DNA, the CDR3 is TGTGCCAGCAGCCCAGGCCTCTTCGAGGCCGAGACCCAGTACTTC.

This clonotype was recorded many times. This CDR3 reads CASSLNHYNSPLHF. DNA of the CDR3: TGCGCCAGCAGCTTGAACCATTATAATTCACCCCTCCACTTT. This chain uses TRBV5-1 with TRBJ1-6, with D hard to call. V lost 1 base and J 4 bases, leaving 6 bases between the germline ends. Germline CDR1 is SGHRS and CDR2 is YFSETQ. This CDR3 has 14 amino acids.

This clonotype was counted a few times. The chain links TRBV3-1 to TRBJ1-5; D is undetermined. CDR3 length equals 14 residues. CDR1 and CDR2 from the germline V gene are LGHDT and YNNKEL (reference sequence). V shed 3 bases and J shed 3 bases, with 9 bases lying between them. CDR3 in amino acids: CASSQMAINQPQHF. The CDR3 DNA reads TGTGCCAGCAGCCAGATGGCCATCAATCAGCCCCAGCATTTT.

Only a few counts were recorded for this clonotype. V gene TRBV20-1 combines with J gene TRBJ1-5; no reliable D call. The CDR3 length is 14 residues. V lost 7 bases and J lost 3, with 16 bases in between. Looked up from germline, CDR1 is DFQATT and CDR2 is SNEGSKA (reference sequence). CDR3 protein: CSGASGSNNQPQHF. CDR3 sequence (DNA): TGCAGTGGGGCATCCGGGTCTAACAATCAGCCCCAGCATTTT.

This CDR3 is CASSYTVGTVSSPLHF. The CDR3 DNA follows: TGTGCCAGCAGTTATACGGTCGGGACAGTTTCCTCACCCCTCCACTTT. V is TRBV6-2 or TRBV6-3 and J is TRBJ1-6; 7 nucleotides align to TRBD1. The CDR3 contains 16 residues. Germline trimming cut 3 bases from V and 10 bases from J; bases unmatched to any gene: 12. Germline V gene lookup returns CDR1 MNHEY and CDR2 SVGEGT.

This clonotype was picked up many times. The chain joins TRBV7-9 to TRBJ2-6; D remains ambiguous. CDR1 is SEHNR and CDR2 is FQNEAQ in the germline V gene (reference sequence). This CDR3 is built from 16 residues. V lost 5 bases and J 4 bases, leaving 15 bases between the germline ends. For the CDR3, the DNA is TGTGCCAGCAGCCCGCCGGCGGCCAAGGGGGCCAACGTCCTGACTTTC. Its protein product is CASSPPAAKGANVLTF.

The V gene is TRBV25-1, the J gene TRBJ2-7; TRBD1 matches at 8 bases. V shed 4 bases and J 6 bases; nucleotides not matched to a gene: 5. Germline lookup yields CDR1 MGHDK and CDR2 SYGVNS. The CDR3 runs to 13 residues. The CDR3 bases are TGTGCCAGCAGTGGGACAGGGATCGTCGAGCAGTACTTC. Protein: CASSGTGIVEQYF.